These 8 T cell receptor beta chains were sequenced from one sample in a study of blood T cell repertoires in COVID-19. Libraries were prepared by immunoSEQ multiplex PCR; TCRdb keeps only in-frame clonotypes and omits some of them. Of tens of thousands of clones listed, roughly four fifths were seen once; the top ten hold 14% to 15%. The source material was peripheral blood. The receptors come from an elderly man with acute or convalescent COVID-19.

The chain recombines TRBV5-5 with TRBJ1-2; D is possibly TRBD1 (5 bases). Looked up from germline, CDR1 is SGHKS and CDR2 is YYEKEE (reference sequence). This CDR3 contains 13 residues. V was clipped by 0 bases and J by 6 bases, with 9 bases between them. The CDR3 coding sequence is TGTGCCAGCAGCTTGGCGCCAGGGCATGGCTACACCTTC. Protein: CASSLAPGHGYTF. The variable domain in full, with the rest retrieved from reference TRBV5-5 and TRBJ1-2, is DAGVTQSPTHLIKTRGQQVTLRCSPISGHKSVSWYQQVLGQGPQFIFQYYEKEERGRGNFPDRFSARQFPNYSSELNVNALLLGDSALYLCASSLAPGHGYTFGSGTRLTVV.

This clone was seen a handful of times. This chain joins TRBV19 and TRBJ1-1; 8 bases map to TRBD1. The germline V gene encodes CDR1 LNHDA and CDR2 SQIVND (reference sequence). V lost 3 bases and J lost 4; bases outside the gene matches: 7. This CDR3 is built from 15 residues. CDR3 amino acids: CASSMAGGFGTEAFF. The CDR3 region has the DNA TGTGCCAGTAGTATGGCAGGGGGCTTTGGCACTGAAGCTTTCTTT.

This clone was observed once. The rearrangement joins TRBV5-1 to TRBJ1-3; D perhaps matches TRBD1 (6 bases). The CDR3 extends over 16 amino acids. V dropped 4 bases and J dropped 8 bases, with 22 bases sitting between them. Germline V CDR1 and CDR2: SGHRS, YFSETQ. The CDR3 loop is CASSGGAPDYGDTIYF. The DNA of the CDR3 is TGCGCCAGCAGCGGGGGGGCCCCGGACTACGGGGACACCATATATTTT. The entire variable domain, with the rest obtained from reference TRBV5-1 and TRBJ1-3, is as follows: KAGVTQTPRYLIKTRGQQVTLSCSPISGHRSVSWYQQTPGQGLQFLFEYFSETQRNKGNFPGRFSGRQFSNSRSEMNVSTLELGDSALYLCASSGGAPDYGDTIYFGEGSWLTVV.

This clone came up once. The chain employs TRBV21-1 and TRBJ2-5; the D call TRBD1 from the table was never checked on the DNA. TRBV21-1 is a recognized pseudogene. CDR3 length: 16 residues. The CDR3 is CASSKAGQGPRETQYF. The CDR3 DNA reads as TGTGCCAGCAGCAAAGCGGGACAGGGCCCAAGAGAGACCCAGTACTTC.

The chain uses TRBV5-5 and TRBJ1-6; TRBD1 agrees at 10 bases. The CDR3 consists of 18 residues. From germline, CDR1 is SGHKS and CDR2 YYEKEE (reference sequence). The trim removed 0 bases at V and 7 bases at J, leaving 10 bases unmatched. The CDR3 nucleotides read TGTGCCAGCAGCTTGGAAGGGACAGGGGTCGGGACAAATTCACCCCTCCACTTT. Amino acid sequence: CASSLEGTGVGTNSPLHF.

This rearrangement joins TRBV7-6 to TRBJ2-7, with a possible D match to TRBD1 (6 bases). Trimming pared 4 bases from V and 2 bases from J, leaving 15 bases between. Germline V lookup: CDR1 SGHVS, CDR2 FNYEAQ. The CDR3 spans 15 residues. CDR3 sequence (DNA): TGTGCCAGCAGCTCCCAGGGGTCTAGGCCCTACGAGCAGTACTTC. Translated, it gives CASSSQGSRPYEQYF.

This sequence joins TRBV3-1 (or the pseudogene TRBV3-2) and TRBJ2-7, with D possibly being TRBD2 (6 bases). Germline CDR1 and CDR2: LGHDT and YNNKEL (reference sequence). CDR3 length: 15 residues. V lost 1 base, J lost 6 bases, and 16 bases lay in between. The CDR3 protein is CASSQGGGAPSEQYF. CDR3 bases: TGTGCCAGCAGCCAAGGAGGCGGGGCGCCTAGCGAGCAGTACTTC.

The chain combines TRBV11-2 with TRBJ1-6; 10 bases align to TRBD1. The V gene's germline CDR1 is SGHAT and CDR2 FQNNGV. The CDR3 consists of 16 residues. Trimming at V came to 5 bases and at J to 7 bases, leaving 8 bases not matched to a gene. Written as DNA, the CDR3 is TGTGCCAGCAGCCTGCAACCGGGACAGGGGAATTCACCCCTCCACTTT. Translation: CASSLQPGQGNSPLHF.